This T cell receptor (beta chain) stems from a study of identical twins. This clonotype has at least ten counts. Germline V gene data show CDR1 as LGHNA and CDR2 as YSLEER. Trimming cost V 1 base and J 6 bases; bases outside gene matches: 3. The CDR3 runs to 15 residues. TCRdb itself ran the 5' RACE reads through MiXCR, one entry per CDR3 protein. The sample carries fewer than 250,000 distinct CDR3 sequences, about 16% recorded once. These same records also appear under a second study, on T cells expressing NK-cell markers. In that study: All TCR beta repertoires analysed originated from sorted CD3+CD56+NKG2C+, CD3+CD56+NKG2C- and CD3+CD56-NKG2C+ T cells. Dominant NKG2C+ clonotypes in a handful of donors made up roughly 1.0-7.0% of CD8+ T cells.

Sequencing input: CD8+ T cells sorted from blood. The genes are TRBV4-3 and TRBJ2-7; 13 bases match TRBD2. The TCR originated in a woman between 18 and 30 years old in good health. The CDR3 spells CASSQGLAGGIEQYF. In DNA form, the CDR3 reads TGCGCCAGCAGCCAAGGACTAGCGGGAGGTATCGAGCAGTACTTC.